Included here is one TCR beta chain sequence, with context. The entry originates in a study of shared clonotypes between healthy human individuals. Each subset's genomic DNA was shared equally among a number of immunoSEQ plates. The repertoire was sequenced with immunoSEQ multiplex PCR; TCRdb's copy has only in-frame clones and lacks some. The table has around 1.4 million clones, less than 99% seen once. The material sequenced was naive CD4+ T cells sorted from blood. Subset denoted: CD45RA+ positively selected. This TCR derives from a young man in good health.

The CDR3 region has the DNA TGTGCCAGCAGCTTTAGGGTCGAAGGAACAGATACGCAGTATTTT. Protein product: CASSFRVEGTDTQYF. The chain has TRBV5-4 and TRBJ2-3; D uncertain. The V end lost 2 bases, the J end lost 3 bases, and 13 bases lay between the germline ends. Looked up from germline, CDR1 is SGHNT and CDR2 is YYREEE (reference sequence). This CDR3 contains 15 residues.